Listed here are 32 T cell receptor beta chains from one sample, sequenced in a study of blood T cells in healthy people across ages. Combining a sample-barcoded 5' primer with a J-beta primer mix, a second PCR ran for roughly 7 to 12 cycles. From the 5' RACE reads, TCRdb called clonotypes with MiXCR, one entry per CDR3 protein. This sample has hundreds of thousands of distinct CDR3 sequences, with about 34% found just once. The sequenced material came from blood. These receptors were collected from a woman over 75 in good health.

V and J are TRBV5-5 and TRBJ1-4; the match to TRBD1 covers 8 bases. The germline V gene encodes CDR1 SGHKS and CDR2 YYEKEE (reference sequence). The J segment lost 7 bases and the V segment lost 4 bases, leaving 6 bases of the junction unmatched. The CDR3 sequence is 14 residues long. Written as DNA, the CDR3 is TGTGCCAGCAGCCAGACAGGGGCTTTTGAAAAACTGTTTTTT. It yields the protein CASSQTGAFEKLFF.

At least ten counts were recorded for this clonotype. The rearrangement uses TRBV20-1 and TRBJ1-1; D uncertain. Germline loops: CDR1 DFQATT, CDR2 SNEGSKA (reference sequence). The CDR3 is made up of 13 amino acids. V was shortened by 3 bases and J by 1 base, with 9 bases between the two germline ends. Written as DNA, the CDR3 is TGCAGTGCTAGGAATCAGCCGAACACTGAAGCTTTCTTT. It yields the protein CSARNQPNTEAFF.

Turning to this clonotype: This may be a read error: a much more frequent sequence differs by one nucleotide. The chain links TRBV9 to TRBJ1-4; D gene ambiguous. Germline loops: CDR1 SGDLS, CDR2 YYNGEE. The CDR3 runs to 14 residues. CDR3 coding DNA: TGTGCCAACAGCGTAGCAGACTGGGATGAAAAACTGTTTTTT. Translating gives CANSVADWDEKLFF.

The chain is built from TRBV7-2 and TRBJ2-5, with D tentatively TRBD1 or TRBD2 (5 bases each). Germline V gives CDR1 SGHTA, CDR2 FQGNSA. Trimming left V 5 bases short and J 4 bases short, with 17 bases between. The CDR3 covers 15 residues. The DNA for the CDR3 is TGTGCCAGCAGCCACCCCATTAATGGGGGAGAGACCCAGTACTTC. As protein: CASSHPINGGETQYF.

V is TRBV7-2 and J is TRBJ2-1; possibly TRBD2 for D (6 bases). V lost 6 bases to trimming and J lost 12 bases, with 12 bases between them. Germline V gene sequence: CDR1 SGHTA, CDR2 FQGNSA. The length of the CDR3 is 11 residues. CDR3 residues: CASRQKRAQFF. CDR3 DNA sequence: TGTGCCAGCAGACAAAAGCGGGCGCAGTTCTTC.

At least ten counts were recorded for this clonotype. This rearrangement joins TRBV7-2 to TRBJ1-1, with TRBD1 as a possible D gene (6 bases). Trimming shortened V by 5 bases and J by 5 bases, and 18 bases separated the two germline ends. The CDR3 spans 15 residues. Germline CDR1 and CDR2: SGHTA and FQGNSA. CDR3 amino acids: CASSPPAGRGTEAFF. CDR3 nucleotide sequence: TGTGCCAGCAGCCCCCCGGCAGGGAGGGGGACTGAAGCTTTCTTT.

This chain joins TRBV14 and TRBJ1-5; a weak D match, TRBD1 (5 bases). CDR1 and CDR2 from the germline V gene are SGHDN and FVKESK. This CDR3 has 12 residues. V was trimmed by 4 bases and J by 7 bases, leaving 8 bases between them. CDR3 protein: CASSRGEQPQHF. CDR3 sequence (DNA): TGTGCCAGCAGCCGGGGGGAACAGCCCCAGCATTTT.

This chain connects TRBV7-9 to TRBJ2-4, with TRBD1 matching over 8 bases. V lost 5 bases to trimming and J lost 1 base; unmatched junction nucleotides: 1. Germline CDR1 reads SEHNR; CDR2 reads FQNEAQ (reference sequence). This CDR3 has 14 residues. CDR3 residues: CASSHRGAKNIQYF. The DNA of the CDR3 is TGTGCCAGCAGCCACAGGGGGGCCAAAAACATTCAGTACTTC. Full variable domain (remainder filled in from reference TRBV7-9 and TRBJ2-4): DTGVSQNPRHKITKRGQNVTFRCDPISEHNRLYWYRQTLGQGPEFLTYFQNEAQLEKSRLLSDRFSAERPKGSFSTLEIQRTEQGDSAMYLCASSHRGAKNIQYFGAGTRLSVL.

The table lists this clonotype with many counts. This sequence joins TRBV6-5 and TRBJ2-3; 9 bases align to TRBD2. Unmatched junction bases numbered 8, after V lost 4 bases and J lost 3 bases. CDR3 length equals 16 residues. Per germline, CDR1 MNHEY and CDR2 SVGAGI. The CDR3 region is CASSSPAGGSTDTQYF. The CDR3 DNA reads TGTGCCAGCAGTTCACCAGCGGGGGGATCGACAGATACGCAGTATTTT.

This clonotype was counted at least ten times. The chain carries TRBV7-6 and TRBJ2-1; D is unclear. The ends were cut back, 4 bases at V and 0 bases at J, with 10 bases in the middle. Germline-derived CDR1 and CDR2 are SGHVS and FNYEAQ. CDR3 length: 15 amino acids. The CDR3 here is CASSSLDGSYNEQFF. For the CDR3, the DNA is TGTGCCAGCAGCTCCTTAGATGGCTCCTACAATGAGCAGTTCTTC. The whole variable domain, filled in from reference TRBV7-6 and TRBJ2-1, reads GAGVSQSPRYKVTKRGQDVALRCDPISGHVSLYWYRQALGQGPEFLTYFNYEAQQDKSGLPNDRFSAERPEGSISTLTIQRTEQRDSAMYRCASSSLDGSYNEQFFGPGTRLTVL.

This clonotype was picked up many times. The CDR3 protein is CASSLSGTGSDEQYF. In DNA form, the CDR3 reads TGTGCCAGCAGCCTTTCCGGGACAGGGAGCGACGAGCAGTACTTC. The chain couples TRBV2 to TRBJ2-7; 9 positions agree with TRBD1. The CDR3 totals 15 residues. Losses at the gene ends were 6 bases for V and 5 bases for J; bases not matched to a gene: 11. The germline CDR1 and CDR2 sequences are SNHLY and FYNNEI. The full variable domain, completed using reference TRBV2 and TRBJ2-7, is EPEVTQTPSHQVTQMGQEVILRCVPISNHLYFYWYRQILGQKVEFLVSFYNNEISEKSEIFDDQFSVERPDGSNFTLKIRSTKLEDSAMYFCASSLSGTGSDEQYFGPGTRLTVT.

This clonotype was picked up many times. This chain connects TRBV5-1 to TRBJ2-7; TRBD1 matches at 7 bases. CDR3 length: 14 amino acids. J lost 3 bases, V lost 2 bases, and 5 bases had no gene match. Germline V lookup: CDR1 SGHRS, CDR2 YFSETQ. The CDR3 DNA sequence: TGCGCCAGCAGCTTAGGACAGGTGGACTACGAGCAGTACTTC. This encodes CASSLGQVDYEQYF.

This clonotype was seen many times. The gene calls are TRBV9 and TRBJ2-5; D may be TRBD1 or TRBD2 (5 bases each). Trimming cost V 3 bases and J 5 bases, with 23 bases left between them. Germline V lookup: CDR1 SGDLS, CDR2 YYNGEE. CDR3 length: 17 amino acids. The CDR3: CASSAHRDAKGFETQYF. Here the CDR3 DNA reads TGTGCCAGCAGCGCCCACCGGGACGCGAAGGGTTTTGAGACCCAGTACTTC. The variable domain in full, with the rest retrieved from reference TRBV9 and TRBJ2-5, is DSGVTQTPKHLITATGQRVTLRCSPRSGDLSVYWYQQSLDQGLQFLIQYYNGEERAKGNILERFSAQQFPDLHSELNLSSLELGDSALYFCASSAHRDAKGFETQYFGPGTRLLVL.

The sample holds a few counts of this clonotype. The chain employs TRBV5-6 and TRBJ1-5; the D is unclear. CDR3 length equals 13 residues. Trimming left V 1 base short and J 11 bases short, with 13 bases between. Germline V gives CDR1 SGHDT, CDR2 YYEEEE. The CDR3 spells CASSLTGSPTQHF. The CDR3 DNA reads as TGTGCCAGCAGCTTGACGGGTTCTCCGACCCAGCATTTT.

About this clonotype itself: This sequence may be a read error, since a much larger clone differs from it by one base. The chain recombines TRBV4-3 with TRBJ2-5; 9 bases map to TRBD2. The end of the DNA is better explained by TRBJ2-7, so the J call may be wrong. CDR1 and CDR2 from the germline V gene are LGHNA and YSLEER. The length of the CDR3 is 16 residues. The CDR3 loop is CASRLNMAAGGHEQYF. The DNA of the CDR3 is TGCGCCAGCAGACTAAACATGGCAGCGGGGGGCCACGAGCAGTACTTC.

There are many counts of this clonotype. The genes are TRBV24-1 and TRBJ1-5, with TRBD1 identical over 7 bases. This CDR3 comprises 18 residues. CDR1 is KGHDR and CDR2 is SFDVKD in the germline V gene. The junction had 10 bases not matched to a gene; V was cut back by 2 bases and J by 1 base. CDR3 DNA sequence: TGTGCCACCAGTGATTCCGGGAGAGGGGGCGCGAGCAATCAGCCCCAGCATTTT. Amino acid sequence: CATSDSGRGGASNQPQHF.

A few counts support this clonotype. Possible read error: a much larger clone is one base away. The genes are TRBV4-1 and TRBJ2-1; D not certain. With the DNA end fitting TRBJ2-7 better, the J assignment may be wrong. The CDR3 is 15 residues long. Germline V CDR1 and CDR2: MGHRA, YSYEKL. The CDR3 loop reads CASSLRWVGYNEQYF. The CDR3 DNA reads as TGCGCCAGCAGCCTCCGGTGGGTCGGGTACAATGAGCAGTACTTC.

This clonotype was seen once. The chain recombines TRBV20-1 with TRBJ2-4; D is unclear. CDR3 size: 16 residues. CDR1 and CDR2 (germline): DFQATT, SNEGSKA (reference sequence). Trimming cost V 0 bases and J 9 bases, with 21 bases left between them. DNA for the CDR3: TGCAGTGCTAGAGATCTACGTGTGGGCGGAATGGGCATTCAGTACTTC. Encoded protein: CSARDLRVGGMGIQYF.

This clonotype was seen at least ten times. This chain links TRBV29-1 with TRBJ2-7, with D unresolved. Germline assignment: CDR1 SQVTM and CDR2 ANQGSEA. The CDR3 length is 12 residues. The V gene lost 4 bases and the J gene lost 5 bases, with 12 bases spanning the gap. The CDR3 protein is CSVVKQYDEQYF. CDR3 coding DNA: TGCAGCGTTGTAAAACAATATGACGAGCAGTACTTC.

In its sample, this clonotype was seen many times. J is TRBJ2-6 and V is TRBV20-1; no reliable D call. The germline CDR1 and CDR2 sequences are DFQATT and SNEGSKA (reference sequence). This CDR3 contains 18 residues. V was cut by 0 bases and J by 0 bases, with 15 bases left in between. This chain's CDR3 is CSARDGRAPSSGANVLTF. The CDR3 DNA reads TGCAGTGCTAGAGATGGTAGGGCCCCAAGCTCTGGGGCCAACGTCCTGACTTTC.

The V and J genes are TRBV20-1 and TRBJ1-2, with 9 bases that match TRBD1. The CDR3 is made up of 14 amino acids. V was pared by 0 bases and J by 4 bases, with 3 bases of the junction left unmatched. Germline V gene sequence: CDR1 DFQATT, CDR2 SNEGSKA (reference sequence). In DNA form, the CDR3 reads TGCAGTGCTAGAGATCAGACAGGGGGCTATGGCTACACCTTC. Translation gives CSARDQTGGYGYTF.

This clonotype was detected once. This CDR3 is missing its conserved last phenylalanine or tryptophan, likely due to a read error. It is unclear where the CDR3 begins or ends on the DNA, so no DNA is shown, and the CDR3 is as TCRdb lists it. CDR3 sequence: CASSPPGQGTNEQFS. The J gene is TRBJ2-1, the V gene TRBV12-3 or TRBV12-4; the D segment call TRBD1 is taken from the table without a DNA check. The CDR3 is 15 residues long, counting both termini.

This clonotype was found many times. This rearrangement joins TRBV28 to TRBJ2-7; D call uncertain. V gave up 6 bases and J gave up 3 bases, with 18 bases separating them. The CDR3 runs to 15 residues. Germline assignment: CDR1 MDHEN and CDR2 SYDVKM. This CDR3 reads CASSPDPGRLYEQYF. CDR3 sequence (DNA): TGTGCCAGCAGCCCCGACCCCGGTCGGCTCTACGAGCAGTACTTC.

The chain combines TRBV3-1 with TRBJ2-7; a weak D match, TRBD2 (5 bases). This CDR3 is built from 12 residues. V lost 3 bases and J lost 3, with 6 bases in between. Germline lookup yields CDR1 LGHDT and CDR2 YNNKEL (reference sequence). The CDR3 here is CASSHGDYEQYF. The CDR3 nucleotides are TGTGCCAGCAGCCACGGGGACTACGAGCAGTACTTC.

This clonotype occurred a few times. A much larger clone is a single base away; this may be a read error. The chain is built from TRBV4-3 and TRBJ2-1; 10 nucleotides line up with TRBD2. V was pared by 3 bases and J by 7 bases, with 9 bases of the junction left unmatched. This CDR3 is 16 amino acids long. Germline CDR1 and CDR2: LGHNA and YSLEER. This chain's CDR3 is CASSQVGSGGANEQFF. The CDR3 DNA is TGCGCCAGCAGCCAGGTCGGGAGCGGGGGGGCAAATGAGCAGTTCTTC.

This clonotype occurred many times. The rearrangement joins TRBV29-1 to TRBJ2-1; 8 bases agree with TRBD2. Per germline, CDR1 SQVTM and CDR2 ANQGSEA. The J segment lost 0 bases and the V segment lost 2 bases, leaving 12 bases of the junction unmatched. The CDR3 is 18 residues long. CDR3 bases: TGCAGCGTTGAATCCGGAGGAGCGGGGGTTAGCTCCTACAATGAGCAGTTCTTC. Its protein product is CSVESGGAGVSSYNEQFF.

Written as DNA, the CDR3 is TGCGCCAGCAGCTTGCACACTAGCTACGAGCAGTTCTTC. Translation gives CASSLHTSYEQFF. The J gene is TRBJ2-1, the V gene TRBV5-1, with D perhaps TRBD2 (6 bases). Trimming left V 1 base short and J 10 bases short, with 12 bases between. CDR1 is SGHRS and CDR2 is YFSETQ in the germline V gene. The CDR3 consists of 13 residues.

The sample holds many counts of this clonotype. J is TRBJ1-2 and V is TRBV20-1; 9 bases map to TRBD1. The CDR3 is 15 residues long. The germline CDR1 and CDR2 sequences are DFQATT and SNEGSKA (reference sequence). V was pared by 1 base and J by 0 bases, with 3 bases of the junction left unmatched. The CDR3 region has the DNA TGCAGTGCTAGAGGTCGACAGGGGGCTAACTATGGCTACACCTTC. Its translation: CSARGRQGANYGYTF.

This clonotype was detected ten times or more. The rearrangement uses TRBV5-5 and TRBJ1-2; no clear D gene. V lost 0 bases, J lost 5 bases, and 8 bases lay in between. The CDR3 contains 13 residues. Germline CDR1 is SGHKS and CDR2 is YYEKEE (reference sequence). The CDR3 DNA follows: TGTGCCAGCAGCTTGGAGGTGGCTTATGGCTACACCTTC. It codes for CASSLEVAYGYTF.

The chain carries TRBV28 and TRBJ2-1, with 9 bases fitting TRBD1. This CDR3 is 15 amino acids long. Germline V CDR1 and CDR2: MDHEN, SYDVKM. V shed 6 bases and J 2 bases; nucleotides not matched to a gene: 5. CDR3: CASRLRDRAYNEQFF. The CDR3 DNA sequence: TGTGCCAGCAGGCTCCGGGACAGGGCCTACAATGAGCAGTTCTTC.

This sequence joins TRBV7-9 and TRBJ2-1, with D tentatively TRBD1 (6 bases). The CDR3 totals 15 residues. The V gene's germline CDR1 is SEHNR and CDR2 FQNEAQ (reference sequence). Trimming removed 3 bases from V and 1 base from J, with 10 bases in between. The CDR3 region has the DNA TGTGCCAGCAGCTTCGGGACAATGTCCTACAATGAGCAGTTCTTC. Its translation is CASSFGTMSYNEQFF. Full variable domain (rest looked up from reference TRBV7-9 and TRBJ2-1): DTGVSQNPRHKITKRGQNVTFRCDPISEHNRLYWYRQTLGQGPEFLTYFQNEAQLEKSRLLSDRFSAERPKGSFSTLEIQRTEQGDSAMYLCASSFGTMSYNEQFFGPGTRLTVL.

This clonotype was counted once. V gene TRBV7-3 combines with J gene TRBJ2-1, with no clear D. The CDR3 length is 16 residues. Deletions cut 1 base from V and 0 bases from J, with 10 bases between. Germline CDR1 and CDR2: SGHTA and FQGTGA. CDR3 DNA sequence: TGTGCCAGCAGCTTAAAACGTGGGTCCTCCTACAATGAGCAGTTCTTC. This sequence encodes CASSLKRGSSYNEQFF. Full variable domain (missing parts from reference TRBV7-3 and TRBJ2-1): GAGVSQTPSNKVTEKGKYVELRCDPISGHTALYWYRQSLGQGPEFLIYFQGTGAADDSGLPNDRFFAVRPEGSVSTLKIQRTERGDSAVYLCASSLKRGSSYNEQFFGPGTRLTVL.